This T cell receptor (beta chain) emerged from a study of Tregs in tolerant kidney transplant recipients. Study outcomes and limitations: Biological reproducibility was not directly addressed, but technical replication error appeared minimal. Tolerant patients' donor-specific Tregs expanded beyond overall Tregs, suggesting antigen-driven growth. Activated donor B cell expansion appeared to reveal the most relevant donor-specific TCRbeta repertoire.

The CDR3 consists of 15 residues. V shed 5 bases, J shed 2 bases, and the junction held 7 bases outside the gene matches. Germline V CDR1 and CDR2: SEHNR, FQNEAQ (reference sequence). Sequenced by immunoSEQ multiplex PCR; TCRdb stores in-frame clones only, minus some. The sample features around 10,000 clones, with about 25% in its top ten. Mixed chimerism was transient after nonmyeloablative marrow transplants from related graft donors. About this clone: Its cognate antigen is unknown. The CDR3 end falls 3 residues outside the read, so it is completed with the germline J gene.

The V and J genes are TRBV7-9 and TRBJ2-3; 7 nucleotides align to TRBD1. This receptor was taken from a human patient who received a combined kidney and bone marrow transplant. Some T cells may be the graft donor's. The source was CD8+ T cells from blood (PBMCs), collected 24 months after the transplant. The part of the CDR3 DNA that was read is TGTGCCAGCAGCCAACGGGACAGTGACACAGATACG. The encoded protein is CASSQRDSDTDT. The CDR3 in full is CASSQRDSDTDTQYF.